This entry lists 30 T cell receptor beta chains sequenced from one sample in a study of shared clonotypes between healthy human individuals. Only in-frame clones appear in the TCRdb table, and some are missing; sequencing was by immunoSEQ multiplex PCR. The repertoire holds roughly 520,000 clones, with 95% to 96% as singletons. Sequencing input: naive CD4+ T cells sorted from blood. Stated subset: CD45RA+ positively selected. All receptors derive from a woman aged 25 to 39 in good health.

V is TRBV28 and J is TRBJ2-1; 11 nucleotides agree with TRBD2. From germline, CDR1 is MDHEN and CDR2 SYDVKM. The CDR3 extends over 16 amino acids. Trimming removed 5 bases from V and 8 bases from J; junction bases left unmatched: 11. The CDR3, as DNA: TGTGCCAGCAGTACTAGCGGGAGTTCCCCAAGGGATGAGCAGTTCTTC. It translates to CASSTSGSSPRDEQFF. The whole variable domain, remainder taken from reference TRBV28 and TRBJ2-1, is DVKVTQSSRYLVKRTGEKVFLECVQDMDHENMFWYRQDPGLGLRLIYFSYDVKMKEKGDIPEGYSVSREKKERFSLILESASTNQTSMYLCASSTSGSSPRDEQFFGPGTRLTVL.

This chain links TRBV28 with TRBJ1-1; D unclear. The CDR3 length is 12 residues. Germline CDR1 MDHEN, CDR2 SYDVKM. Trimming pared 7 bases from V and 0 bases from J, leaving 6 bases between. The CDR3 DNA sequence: TGTGCCAGCACCCGGGTGAACACTGAAGCTTTCTTT. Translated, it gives CASTRVNTEAFF. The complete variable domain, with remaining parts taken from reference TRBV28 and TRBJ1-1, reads DVKVTQSSRYLVKRTGEKVFLECVQDMDHENMFWYRQDPGLGLRLIYFSYDVKMKEKGDIPEGYSVSREKKERFSLILESASTNQTSMYLCASTRVNTEAFFGQGTRLTVV.

This CDR3 reads CASSDSQLAQETQYF. The CDR3 DNA reads TGTGCCAGCAGTGACTCCCAGCTAGCTCAAGAGACCCAGTACTTC. This chain joins TRBV6-4 and TRBJ2-5, with D perhaps TRBD2 (5 bases). Germline V gene lookup returns CDR1 MRHNA and CDR2 SNTAGT. Deletions cut 0 bases from V and 2 bases from J, with 10 bases between. The CDR3 covers 15 residues.

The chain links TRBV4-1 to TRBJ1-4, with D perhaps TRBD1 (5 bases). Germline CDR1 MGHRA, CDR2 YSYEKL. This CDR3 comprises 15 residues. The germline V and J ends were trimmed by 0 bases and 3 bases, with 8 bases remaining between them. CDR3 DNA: TGCGCCAGCAGCCAAGACGGGACGTCTAATGAAAAACTGTTTTTT. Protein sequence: CASSQDGTSNEKLFF.

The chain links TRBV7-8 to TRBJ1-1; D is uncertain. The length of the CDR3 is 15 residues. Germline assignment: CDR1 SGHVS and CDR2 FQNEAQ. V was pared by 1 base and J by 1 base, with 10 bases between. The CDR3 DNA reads TGTGCCAGCAGCTTAGAGGTATTTGAGAACACTGAAGCTTTCTTT. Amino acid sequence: CASSLEVFENTEAFF.

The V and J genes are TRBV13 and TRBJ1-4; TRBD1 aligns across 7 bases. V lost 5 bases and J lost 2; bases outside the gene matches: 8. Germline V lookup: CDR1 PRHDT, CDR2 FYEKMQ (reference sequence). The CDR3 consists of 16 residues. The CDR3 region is CASSATGVRTNEKLFF. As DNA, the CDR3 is TGTGCCAGCAGCGCTACAGGGGTTCGGACTAATGAAAAACTGTTTTTT.

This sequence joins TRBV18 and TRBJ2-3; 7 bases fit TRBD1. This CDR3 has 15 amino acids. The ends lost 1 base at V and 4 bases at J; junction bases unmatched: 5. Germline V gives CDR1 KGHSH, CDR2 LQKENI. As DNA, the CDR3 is TGTGCCAGCTCACCACGACAGGGATTGGCAGATACGCAGTATTTT. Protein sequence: CASSPRQGLADTQYF. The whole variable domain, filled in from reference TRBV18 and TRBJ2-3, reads NAGVMQNPRHLVRRRGQEARLRCSPMKGHSHVYWYRQLPEEGLKFMVYLQKENIIDESGMPKERFSAEFPKEGPSILRIQQVVRGDSAAYFCASSPRQGLADTQYFGPGTRLTVL.

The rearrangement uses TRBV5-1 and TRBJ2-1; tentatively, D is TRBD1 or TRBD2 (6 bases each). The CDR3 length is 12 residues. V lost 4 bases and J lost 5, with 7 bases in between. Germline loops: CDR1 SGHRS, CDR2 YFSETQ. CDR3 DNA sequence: TGCGCCAGCAGCGGGGGGCACAATGAGCAGTTCTTC. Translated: CASSGGHNEQFF.

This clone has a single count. The CDR3 bases are TGTGCCAGCAGCTTAGAGTGGGCAGATACGCAGTATTTT. It translates to CASSLEWADTQYF. The genes are TRBV11-2 and TRBJ2-3; D is undetermined. Germline CDR1 reads SGHAT; CDR2 reads FQNNGV. There are 13 residues in the CDR3. V gave up 0 bases and J gave up 4 bases, with 5 bases separating them. The full variable domain, with the rest looked up from reference TRBV11-2 and TRBJ2-3, is EAGVAQSPRYKIIEKRQSVAFWCNPISGHATLYWYQQILGQGPKLLIQFQNNGVVDDSQLPKDRFSAERLKGVDSTLKIQPAKLEDSAVYLCASSLEWADTQYFGPGTRLTVL.

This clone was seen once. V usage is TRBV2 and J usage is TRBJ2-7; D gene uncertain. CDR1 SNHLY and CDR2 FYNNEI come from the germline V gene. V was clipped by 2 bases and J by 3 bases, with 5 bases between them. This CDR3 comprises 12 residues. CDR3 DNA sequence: TGTGCCAGCAGTGAATCGGTCTACGAGCAGTACTTC. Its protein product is CASSESVYEQYF.

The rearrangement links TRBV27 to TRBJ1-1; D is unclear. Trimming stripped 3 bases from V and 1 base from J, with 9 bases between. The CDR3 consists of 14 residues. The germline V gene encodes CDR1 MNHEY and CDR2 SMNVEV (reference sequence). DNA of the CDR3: TGTGCCAGCAGTTTGAGTTGGGAGAACACTGAAGCTTTCTTT. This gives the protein CASSLSWENTEAFF.

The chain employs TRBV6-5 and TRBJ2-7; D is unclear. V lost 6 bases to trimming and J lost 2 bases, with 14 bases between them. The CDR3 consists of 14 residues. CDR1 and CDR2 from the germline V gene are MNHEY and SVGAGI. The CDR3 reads CASRETTGPYEQYF. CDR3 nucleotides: TGTGCCAGCAGGGAAACGACGGGCCCCTACGAGCAGTACTTC.

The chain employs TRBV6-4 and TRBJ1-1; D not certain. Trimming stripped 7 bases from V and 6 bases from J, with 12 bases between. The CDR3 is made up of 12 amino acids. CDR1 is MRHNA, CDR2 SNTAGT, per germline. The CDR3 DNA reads TGTGCCAGCATGCATTCCGACCCTGAAGCTTTCTTT. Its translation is CASMHSDPEAFF.

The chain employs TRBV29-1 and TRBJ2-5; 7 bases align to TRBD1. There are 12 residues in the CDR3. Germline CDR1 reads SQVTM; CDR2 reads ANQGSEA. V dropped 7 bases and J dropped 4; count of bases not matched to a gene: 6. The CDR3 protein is CSASRGPETQYF. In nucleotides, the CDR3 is TGCAGCGCTTCTAGGGGGCCAGAGACCCAGTACTTC.

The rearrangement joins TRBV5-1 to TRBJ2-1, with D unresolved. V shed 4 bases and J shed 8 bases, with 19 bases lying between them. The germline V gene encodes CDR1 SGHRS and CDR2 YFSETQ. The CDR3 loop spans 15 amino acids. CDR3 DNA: TGCGCCAGCAGCCCTTTAGCTACCCGGGCCGATGAGCAGTTCTTC. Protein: CASSPLATRADEQFF.

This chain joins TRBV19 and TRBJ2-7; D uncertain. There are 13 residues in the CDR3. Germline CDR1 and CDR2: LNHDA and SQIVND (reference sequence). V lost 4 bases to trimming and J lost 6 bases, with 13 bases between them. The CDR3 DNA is TGTGCCAGTAGTACGGGTTTGGGCGTCGAGCAGTACTTC. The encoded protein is CASSTGLGVEQYF.

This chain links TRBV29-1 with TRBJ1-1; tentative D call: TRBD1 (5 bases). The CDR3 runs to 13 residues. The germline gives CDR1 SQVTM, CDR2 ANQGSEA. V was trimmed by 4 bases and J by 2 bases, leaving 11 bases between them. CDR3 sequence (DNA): TGCAGCGTTGTAGGTCGGACAAACACTGAAGCTTTCTTT. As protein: CSVVGRTNTEAFF. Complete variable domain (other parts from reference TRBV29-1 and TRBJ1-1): SAVISQKPSRDICQRGTSLTIQCQVDSQVTMMFWYRQQPGQSLTLIATANQGSEATYESGFVIDKFPISRPNLTFSTLTVSNMSPEDSSIYLCSVVGRTNTEAFFGQGTRLTVV.

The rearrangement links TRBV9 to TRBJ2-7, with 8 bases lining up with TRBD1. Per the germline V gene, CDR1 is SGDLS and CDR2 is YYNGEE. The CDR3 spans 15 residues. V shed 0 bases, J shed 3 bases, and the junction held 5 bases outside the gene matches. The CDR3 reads CASSVGQGAVYEQYF. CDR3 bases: TGTGCCAGCAGCGTAGGTCAGGGGGCAGTCTACGAGCAGTACTTC.

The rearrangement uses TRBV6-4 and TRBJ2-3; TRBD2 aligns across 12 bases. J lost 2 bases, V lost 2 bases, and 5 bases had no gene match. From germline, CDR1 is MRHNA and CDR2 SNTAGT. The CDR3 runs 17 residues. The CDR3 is CASSDGTSGLNTDTQYF. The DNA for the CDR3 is TGTGCCAGCAGTGACGGGACTAGCGGGTTGAACACAGATACGCAGTATTTT.

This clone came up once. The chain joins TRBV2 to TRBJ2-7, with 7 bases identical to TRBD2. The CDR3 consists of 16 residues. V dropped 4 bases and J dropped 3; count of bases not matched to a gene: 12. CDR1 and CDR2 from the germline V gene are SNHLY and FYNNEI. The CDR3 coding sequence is TGTGCCAGCAGTGGACTAACTAGCGCCCAGGACTACGAGCAGTACTTC. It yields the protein CASSGLTSAQDYEQYF.

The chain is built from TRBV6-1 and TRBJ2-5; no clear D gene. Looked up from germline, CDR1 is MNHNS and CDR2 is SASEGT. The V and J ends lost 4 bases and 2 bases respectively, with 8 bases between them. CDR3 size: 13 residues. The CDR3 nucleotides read TGTGCCAGCAGTGCGGTCTGGCAAGAGACCCAGTACTTC. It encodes CASSAVWQETQYF.

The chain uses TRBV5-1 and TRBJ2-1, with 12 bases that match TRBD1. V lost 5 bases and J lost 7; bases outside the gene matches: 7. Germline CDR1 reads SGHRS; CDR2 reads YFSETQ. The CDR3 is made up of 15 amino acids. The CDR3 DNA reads TGCGCCAGCAGTACCGGGACAGGGGGCCGGAATGAGCAGTTCTTC. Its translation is CASSTGTGGRNEQFF.

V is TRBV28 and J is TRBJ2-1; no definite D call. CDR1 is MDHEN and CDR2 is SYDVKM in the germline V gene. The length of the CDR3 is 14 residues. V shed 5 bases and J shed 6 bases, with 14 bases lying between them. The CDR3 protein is CASSPDPGSNEQFF. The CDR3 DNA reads TGTGCCAGCAGTCCAGACCCGGGCAGCAATGAGCAGTTCTTC.

For the CDR3, the DNA is TGTGCCAGCAGCCAAGTCGGTGGGGATGGCGAGCAGTACTTC. It encodes CASSQVGGDGEQYF. J is TRBJ2-5 and V is TRBV4-2; D is uncertain. Near its end, the DNA agrees better with TRBJ2-7, so the J call may be wrong. The CDR3 totals 14 residues. Germline CDR1 and CDR2: LGHNA and YNFKEQ.

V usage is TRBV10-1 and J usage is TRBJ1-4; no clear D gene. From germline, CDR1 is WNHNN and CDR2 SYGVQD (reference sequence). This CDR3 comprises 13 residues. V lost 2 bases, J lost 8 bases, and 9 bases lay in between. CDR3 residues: CASSEQVGEKLFF. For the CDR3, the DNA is TGCGCCAGCAGTGAGCAGGTTGGCGAAAAACTGTTTTTT.

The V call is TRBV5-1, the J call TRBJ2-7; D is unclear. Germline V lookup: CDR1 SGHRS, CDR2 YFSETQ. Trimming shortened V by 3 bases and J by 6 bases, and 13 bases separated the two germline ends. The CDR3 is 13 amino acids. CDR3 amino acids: CASSSTPNTEQYF. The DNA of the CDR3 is TGCGCCAGCAGCTCTACGCCCAACACCGAGCAGTACTTC. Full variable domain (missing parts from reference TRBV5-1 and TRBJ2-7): KAGVTQTPRYLIKTRGQQVTLSCSPISGHRSVSWYQQTPGQGLQFLFEYFSETQRNKGNFPGRFSGRQFSNSRSEMNVSTLELGDSALYLCASSSTPNTEQYFGPGTRLTVT.

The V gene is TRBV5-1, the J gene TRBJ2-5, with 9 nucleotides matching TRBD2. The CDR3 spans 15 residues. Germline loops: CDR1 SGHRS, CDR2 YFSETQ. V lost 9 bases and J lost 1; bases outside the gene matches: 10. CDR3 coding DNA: TGCGCCACCAACCCAGCGGGAGGCCCCCAAGAGACCCAGTACTTC. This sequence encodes CATNPAGGPQETQYF. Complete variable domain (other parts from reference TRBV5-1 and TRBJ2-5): KAGVTQTPRYLIKTRGQQVTLSCSPISGHRSVSWYQQTPGQGLQFLFEYFSETQRNKGNFPGRFSGRQFSNSRSEMNVSTLELGDSALYLCATNPAGGPQETQYFGPGTRLLVL.

CDR3 sequence: CASSPQLQGYEQYF. Here the CDR3 DNA reads TGCGCCAGCAGCCCCCAGCTACAGGGCTACGAGCAGTACTTC. The V and J genes are TRBV5-1 and TRBJ2-7; D may be TRBD1 (6 bases). V lost 4 bases to trimming and J lost 3 bases, with 14 bases between them. The germline V gene encodes CDR1 SGHRS and CDR2 YFSETQ. The CDR3 covers 14 residues.

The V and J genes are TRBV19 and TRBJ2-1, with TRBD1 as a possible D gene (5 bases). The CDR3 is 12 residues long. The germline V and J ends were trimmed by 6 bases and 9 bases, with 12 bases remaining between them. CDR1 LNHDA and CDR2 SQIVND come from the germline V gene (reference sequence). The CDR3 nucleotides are TGTGCCAGTAGCTTCCAGGGATCTGAGCAGTTCTTC. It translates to CASSFQGSEQFF.

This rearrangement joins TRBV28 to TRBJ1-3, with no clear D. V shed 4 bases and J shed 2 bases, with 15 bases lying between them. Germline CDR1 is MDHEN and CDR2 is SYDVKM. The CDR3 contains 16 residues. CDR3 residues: CASSSLGEGPGNTIYF. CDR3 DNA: TGTGCCAGCAGTTCCCTCGGGGAGGGCCCTGGAAACACCATATATTTT.